This T cell receptor beta chain was found in a study of shared clonotypes between healthy human individuals. Study-level points and caveats: Represented diversity, genetic and exposure-history alike, was limited by few donors.

This table comes from immunoSEQ multiplex PCR, and its TCRdb copy is limited to in-frame clones, with some not included. The data contain about 1 million clones, 65% to 80% of them singletons. With regard to this clone: No antigen is known for it.

The donors were adults (healthy and HIV-negative) with no recent acute infections or vaccinations. The CDR3 spans 15 residues. The sequencing sample was made of memory CD4+ T cells sorted from blood. Subset of the sample: CD45RA-negative fraction. The genes are TRBV21-1 and TRBJ1-5. TRBV21-1 is classified as a pseudogene. The origin of this receptor is a man aged 18 to 29 in good health. CDR3 loop: CASSKFSYSNQPQHF. Written as DNA, the CDR3 is TGTGCCAGCAGCAAATTTAGCTATAGCAATCAGCCCCAGCATTTT.